Sequencing of this T cell receptor beta chain was carried out in a study of OX40 agonist ivuxolimab in advanced cancers. TCRdb's table, derived via immunoSEQ multiplex PCR, lists solely in-frame clones and lacks some. The sample yields about 99,000 clones, 90% to 97% seen once. This CDR3 has 16 amino acids. Germline V gene lookup returns CDR1 SEHNR and CDR2 FQNEAQ (reference sequence). With 5 bases clipped from V and 7 bases from J, the junction kept 15 bases outside the gene matches. The V call is TRBV7-9, the J call TRBJ2-5; 8 nucleotides align to TRBD2. The TCR was taken from an adult with an advanced solid tumor such as melanoma, head and neck, liver or kidney cancer. The specimen comprised CD4+ or CD8+ T cells sorted from blood, sampled in a trial of the OX40 agonist ivuxolimab. CDR3 amino acids: CASSPRLANRPGTQYF. CDR3 DNA sequence: TGTGCCAGCAGCCCGCGACTAGCGAACCGCCCGGGGACCCAGTACTTC. The variable domain in full, with the rest retrieved from reference TRBV7-9 and TRBJ2-5, is DTGVSQNPRHKITKRGQNVTFRCDPISEHNRLYWYRQTLGQGPEFLTYFQNEAQLEKSRLLSDRFSAERPKGSFSTLEIQRTEQGDSAMYLCASSPRLANRPGTQYFGPGTRLLVL.